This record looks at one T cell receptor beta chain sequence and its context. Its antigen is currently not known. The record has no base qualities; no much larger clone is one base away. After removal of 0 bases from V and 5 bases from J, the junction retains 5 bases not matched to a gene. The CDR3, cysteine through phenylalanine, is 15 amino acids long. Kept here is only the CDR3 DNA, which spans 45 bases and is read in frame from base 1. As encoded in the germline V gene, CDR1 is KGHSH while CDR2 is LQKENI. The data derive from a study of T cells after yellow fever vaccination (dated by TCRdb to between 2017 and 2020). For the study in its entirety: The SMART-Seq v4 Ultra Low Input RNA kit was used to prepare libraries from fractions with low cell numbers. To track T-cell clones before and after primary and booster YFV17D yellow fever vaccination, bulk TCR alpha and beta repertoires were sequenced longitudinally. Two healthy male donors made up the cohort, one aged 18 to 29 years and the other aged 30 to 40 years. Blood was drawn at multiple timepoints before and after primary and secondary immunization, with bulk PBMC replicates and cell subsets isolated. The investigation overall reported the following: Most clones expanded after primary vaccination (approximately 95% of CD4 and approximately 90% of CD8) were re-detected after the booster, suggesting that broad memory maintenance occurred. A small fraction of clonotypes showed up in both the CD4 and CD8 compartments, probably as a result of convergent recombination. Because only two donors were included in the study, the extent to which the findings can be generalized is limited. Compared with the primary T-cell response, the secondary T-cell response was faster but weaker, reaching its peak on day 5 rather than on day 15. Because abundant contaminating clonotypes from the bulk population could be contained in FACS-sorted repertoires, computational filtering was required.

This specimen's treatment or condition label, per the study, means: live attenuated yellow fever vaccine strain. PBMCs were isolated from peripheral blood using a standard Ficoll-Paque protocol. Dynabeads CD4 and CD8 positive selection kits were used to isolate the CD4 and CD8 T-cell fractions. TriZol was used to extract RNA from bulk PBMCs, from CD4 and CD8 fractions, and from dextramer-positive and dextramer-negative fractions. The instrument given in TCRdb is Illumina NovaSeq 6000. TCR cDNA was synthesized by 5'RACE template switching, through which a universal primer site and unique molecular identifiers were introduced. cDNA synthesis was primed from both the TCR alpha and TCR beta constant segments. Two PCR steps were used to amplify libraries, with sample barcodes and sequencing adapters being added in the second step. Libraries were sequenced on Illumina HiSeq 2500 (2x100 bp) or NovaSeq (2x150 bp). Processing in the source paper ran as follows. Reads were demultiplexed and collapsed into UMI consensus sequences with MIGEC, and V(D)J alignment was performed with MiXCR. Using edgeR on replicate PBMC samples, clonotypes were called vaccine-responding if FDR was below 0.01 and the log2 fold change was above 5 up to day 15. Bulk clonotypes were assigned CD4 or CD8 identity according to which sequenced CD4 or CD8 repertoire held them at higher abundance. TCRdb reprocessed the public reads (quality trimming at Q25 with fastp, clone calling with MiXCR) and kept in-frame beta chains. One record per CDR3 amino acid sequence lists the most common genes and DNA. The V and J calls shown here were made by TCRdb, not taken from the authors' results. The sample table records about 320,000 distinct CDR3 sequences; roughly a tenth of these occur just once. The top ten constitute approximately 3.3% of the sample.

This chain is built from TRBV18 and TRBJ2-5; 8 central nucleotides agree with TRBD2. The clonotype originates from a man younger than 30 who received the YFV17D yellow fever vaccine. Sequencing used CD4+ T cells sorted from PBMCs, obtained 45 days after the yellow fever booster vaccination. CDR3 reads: CASSPPSGGSETQYF. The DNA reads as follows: TGTGCCAGCTCACCACCCAGCGGGGGCAGCGAGACCCAGTACTTC.